This TCR beta chain was profiled in a study of blood T cell repertoires in COVID-19. CDR3 length: 16 amino acids. CDR1 and CDR2 (germline): SGHNT, YENEEA. V lost 1 base and J lost 1, with 12 bases in between. Libraries were prepared by immunoSEQ multiplex PCR; TCRdb keeps only in-frame clonotypes and omits some of them. The sample carries hundreds of thousands of clones, 80% to 90% recorded once. The clonotype comes from a man aged 45-65 years with COVID-19, enrolled during active disease. The chain is built from TRBV11-3 and TRBJ2-3, with D possibly TRBD1 on 5 matching bases. The sample taken for sequencing was peripheral blood. This chain's CDR3 is CASSLVSGIGTDTQYF. The CDR3 coding sequence is TGTGCCAGCAGCTTAGTCTCAGGGATTGGCACAGATACGCAGTATTTT.